The 11 T cell receptor beta chains given below trace back to one sample, sequenced in a study of shared clonotypes between healthy human individuals. Profiling relied on immunoSEQ multiplex PCR, and the TCRdb table lists in-frame clones only, not all of them. In the table there are some 500,000 clones, less than 80% of which are singletons. Sequenced: PBMCs. Receptors originate from a middle-aged woman in good health. Some clones in this sample may be carry-over from other donors' samples.

This clone came up many times. This chain uses TRBV5-6 with TRBJ2-3, with a weak D call TRBD2 (5 bases). There are 14 residues in the CDR3. Deletions cut 5 bases from V and 2 bases from J, with 12 bases between. Germline V CDR1 and CDR2: SGHDT, YYEEEE. CDR3: CASRDSETTDTQYF. The DNA for the CDR3 is TGTGCCAGCAGGGACTCAGAGACCACAGATACGCAGTATTTT.

CDR3 protein: CASSLVRLEEQYF. The DNA for the CDR3 is TGTGCCAGCAGCTTAGTCAGACTGGAGGAGCAGTACTTC. The chain links TRBV11-2 to TRBJ2-7; no firm D call. Germline CDR1 reads SGHAT; CDR2 reads FQNNGV. This CDR3 contains 13 residues. The germline V and J ends were trimmed by 1 base and 7 bases, with 11 bases remaining between them. The variable domain in full, with the rest retrieved from reference TRBV11-2 and TRBJ2-7, is EAGVAQSPRYKIIEKRQSVAFWCNPISGHATLYWYQQILGQGPKLLIQFQNNGVVDDSQLPKDRFSAERLKGVDSTLKIQPAKLEDSAVYLCASSLVRLEEQYFGPGTRLTVT.

V gene TRBV7-3 combines with J gene TRBJ2-3; 8 nucleotides line up with TRBD2. This CDR3 region has 15 residues. J gave up 6 bases and V 4 bases, and 9 bases lay outside the gene matches. Germline V gene lookup returns CDR1 SGHTA and CDR2 FQGTGA. The CDR3 nucleotides are TGTGCCAGCAGCTCCGACATAGCGGGGTTTGATACGCAGTATTTT. Translating it yields CASSSDIAGFDTQYF.

The chain combines TRBV5-1 with TRBJ2-1; 9 nucleotides match TRBD1. Germline CDR1 and CDR2: SGHRS and YFSETQ. Trimming at V came to 4 bases and at J to 0 bases, leaving 14 bases not matched to a gene. The CDR3 spans 19 residues. For the CDR3, the DNA is TGCGCCAGCAGCCCTTCCGGGACAGGGATTCAGTCCTCCTACAATGAGCAGTTCTTC. It is translated as CASSPSGTGIQSSYNEQFF.

As concerns this clone: Other DNA variants within this sample encode the same CDR3. The V and J genes are TRBV19 and TRBJ2-7, with D maybe TRBD1 (5 bases). V dropped 6 bases and J dropped 5 bases, with 17 bases sitting between them. From germline, CDR1 is LNHDA and CDR2 SQIVND (reference sequence). This CDR3 is built from 14 residues. The CDR3 nucleotides are TGTGCCAGTAGGGATCCAGGGATGGCGGACGAGCAGTACTTC. This gives the protein CASRDPGMADEQYF. Full variable domain (missing parts from reference TRBV19 and TRBJ2-7): DGGITQSPKYLFRKEGQNVTLSCEQNLNHDAMYWYRQDPGQGLRLIYYSQIVNDFQKGDIAEGYSVSREKKESFPLTVTSAQKNPTAFYLCASRDPGMADEQYFGPGTRLTVT.

This clone was observed a handful of times. The V and J genes are TRBV7-8 and TRBJ2-7; the D gene is possibly TRBD2 (6 bases). V was cut by 5 bases and J by 2 bases, with 22 bases left in between. Germline V lookup: CDR1 SGHVS, CDR2 FQNEAQ. This CDR3 spans 17 amino acids. Here the CDR3 reads CASSPPWRDGPTYEQYF. The CDR3 nucleotides read TGTGCCAGCAGCCCCCCATGGCGGGATGGGCCGACCTACGAGCAGTACTTC. Full variable domain (remainder filled in from reference TRBV7-8 and TRBJ2-7): GAGVSQSPRYKVAKRGQDVALRCDPISGHVSLFWYQQALGQGPEFLTYFQNEAQLDKSGLPSDRFFAERPEGSVSTLKIQRTQQEDSAVYLCASSPPWRDGPTYEQYFGPGTRLTVT.

This clone has more than one count but fewer than ten. V is TRBV6-5 and J is TRBJ2-7; D is uncertain. The CDR3 consists of 12 residues. V was shortened by 5 bases and J by 2 bases, with 7 bases between the two germline ends. Germline V CDR1 and CDR2: MNHEY, SVGAGI. CDR3 in DNA: TGTGCCAGCAGTGATTTGCCCTACGAGCAGTACTTC. Translating it yields CASSDLPYEQYF.

The chain combines TRBV11-2 with TRBJ1-1; no reliable D call. Germline-derived CDR1 and CDR2 are SGHAT and FQNNGV. Trimming stripped 2 bases from V and 0 bases from J, with 10 bases between. The CDR3 length is 15 residues. The CDR3 region has the DNA TGTGCCAGCAGCTTAAACGCACGGATGAACACTGAAGCTTTCTTT. Protein: CASSLNARMNTEAFF.

As concerns this clone: A read error is possible here, since a much larger clone lies one base away. This chain uses TRBV9 with TRBJ2-1, with TRBD1 as a possible D gene (6 bases). This CDR3 has 14 amino acids. The V gene's germline CDR1 is SGDLS and CDR2 YYNGEE. In DNA form, the CDR3 reads TGTGCCAACAGCGTAGGGGGAGCCTACAATGAGCAGTTCTTC. It codes for CANSVGGAYNEQFF. Full variable domain (missing parts from reference TRBV9 and TRBJ2-1): DSGVTQTPKHLITATGQRVTLRCSPRSGDLSVYWYQQSLDQGLQFLIQYYNGEERAKGNILERFSAQQFPDLHSELNLSSLELGDSALYFCANSVGGAYNEQFFGPGTRLTVL.

Notes on this clone: A much larger clone differs from this one at a single base, so this may be a read error. The chain recombines TRBV28 with TRBJ2-5; 10 nucleotides agree with TRBD2. The J call could be wrong; TRBJ2-7 is a better fit for the DNA end. The V gene's germline CDR1 is MDHEN and CDR2 SYDVKM. The CDR3 runs 13 residues. CDR3 nucleotide sequence: TGTGCCAGCAGGCGGACTAGCGGCTACGAGCAGTACTTC. The encoded protein is CASRRTSGYEQYF.

The chain is built from TRBV5-4 and TRBJ1-1, with D perhaps TRBD1 (5 bases). This CDR3 spans 14 amino acids. Trimming stripped 0 bases from V and 3 bases from J, with 9 bases between. Germline V CDR1 and CDR2: SGHNT, YYREEE (reference sequence). CDR3 region: CASSLVPGDTEAFF. The CDR3, as DNA: TGTGCCAGCAGCTTGGTGCCGGGGGACACTGAAGCTTTCTTT.